One sample yielded the 25 T cell receptor beta chains listed below, sequenced in a study of T-cell memory formation after mild COVID-19. TCRdb re-analysed the 5' RACE reads in MiXCR, keeping a single row per CDR3 protein. The table shows about 470,000 distinct CDR3 sequences, with 20% to 30% occurring only once. What was sequenced was PBMCs or a T cell subset sorted from them (not recorded which). These TCRs come from an adult woman who had mild COVID-19 (a few samples of this study predate the infection). Cell type and time point are not known.

The chain has TRBV27 and TRBJ1-2, with TRBD1 identical over 7 bases. Germline trimming cut 1 base from V and 7 bases from J; bases unmatched to any gene: 12. This CDR3 comprises 16 residues. CDR1 is MNHEY and CDR2 is SMNVEV in the germline V gene (reference sequence). This CDR3 is CASSLFGQGVPIGYTF. For the CDR3, the DNA is TGTGCCAGCAGTTTATTCGGGCAGGGGGTGCCTATTGGCTACACCTTC.

A single count supports this clonotype. CDR3 bases: TGTGCCAGCAGCTTAGCGGCAGGGGTGGCCTACGAGCAGTACTTC. Translated, it gives CASSLAAGVAYEQYF. The J gene is TRBJ2-7, the V gene TRBV11-3; D perhaps matches TRBD1 (6 bases). The CDR3 covers 15 residues. The ends were cut back, 1 base at V and 2 bases at J, with 12 bases in the middle. In germline, CDR1 is SGHNT, CDR2 YENEEA.

This clonotype has only a few counts. The chain is built from TRBV9 and TRBJ1-1; D unclear. The CDR3 totals 13 residues. With 0 bases removed from V and 7 bases from J, the gap between germline ends came to 10 bases. Germline lookup yields CDR1 SGDLS and CDR2 YYNGEE. For the CDR3, the DNA is TGTGCCAGCAGCGTAGGGGTAAACGGTGAAGCTTTCTTT. Encoded protein: CASSVGVNGEAFF.

The gene calls are TRBV5-1 and TRBJ1-1, with D tentatively TRBD1 (5 bases). Per the germline V gene, CDR1 is SGHRS and CDR2 is YFSETQ. The CDR3 loop spans 16 amino acids. Trimming took off 5 bases at V and 0 bases at J, with 17 bases between the two ends. The CDR3 spells CASRRAGGTMNTEAFF. Here the CDR3 DNA reads TGCGCCAGCAGGAGGGCGGGCGGGACCATGAACACTGAAGCTTTCTTT.

The chain combines TRBV20-1 with TRBJ1-2; no clear D gene. The ends were cut back, 4 bases at V and 6 bases at J, with 18 bases in the middle. The CDR3 length is 14 residues. Germline values: CDR1 DFQATT, CDR2 SNEGSKA (reference sequence). The CDR3 nucleotides are TGCAGTGCTATCGTCTCGGGTTCGGCCCATGGCTACACCTTC. It specifies CSAIVSGSAHGYTF.

This clonotype turned up a few times. The genes are TRBV3-1 and TRBJ2-7; D is unresolved. The CDR3 has 15 amino acids. The V end was cut by 4 bases, the J end by 3 bases, with 16 bases between. CDR1 is LGHDT and CDR2 is YNNKEL in the germline V gene (reference sequence). The CDR3 DNA sequence: TGTGCCAGCAGCCTCGGACGCTTATCCTTCTACGAGCAGTACTTC. It specifies CASSLGRLSFYEQYF.

In its sample, this clonotype was seen a few times. This chain links TRBV12-3 or TRBV12-4 with TRBJ1-1; 10 bases are a match to TRBD1. Germline trimming cut 3 bases from V and 1 base from J; bases unmatched to any gene: 5. The CDR3 length is 16 residues. The CDR3 is CASSLRQGAGNTEAFF. As DNA, the CDR3 is TGTGCCAGCAGTTTGAGACAGGGGGCCGGGAACACTGAAGCTTTCTTT.

The chain uses TRBV28 and TRBJ1-1; D possibly corresponds to TRBD1 (5 bases). From germline, CDR1 is MDHEN and CDR2 SYDVKM. Deletions cut 2 bases from V and 1 base from J, with 17 bases between. CDR3 size: 17 residues. The CDR3 DNA reads as TGTGCCAGCAGTTTAGGGGTGGTCGGGGGTTGGAACACTGAAGCTTTCTTT. Protein sequence: CASSLGVVGGWNTEAFF.

Many counts were recorded for this clonotype. The junction departs from germline at one end; a sequencing error may be responsible. V is TRBV5-1 and J is TRBJ1-1; D might be TRBD1 (6 bases). This CDR3 is built from 14 residues. Germline CDR1 and CDR2: SGHRS and YFSETQ. CDR3 protein: CASSLGGGGTEAFF. CDR3 nucleotide sequence: TGTGCCAGCAGCCTGGGGGGCGGGGGCACTGAAGCTTTCTTT.

The chain joins TRBV5-1 to TRBJ2-2; the match to TRBD2 covers 10 bases. Germline-derived CDR1 and CDR2 are SGHRS and YFSETQ. Trimming at V came to 0 bases and at J to 4 bases, leaving 6 bases not matched to a gene. This CDR3 has 17 amino acids. CDR3 loop: CASSLVSSGGPTGELFF. The DNA for the CDR3 is TGCGCCAGCAGCTTGGTGTCTAGCGGGGGACCCACCGGGGAGCTGTTTTTT.

V and J are TRBV7-8 and TRBJ2-7; D is perhaps TRBD2 (6 bases). Germline V CDR1 and CDR2: SGHVS, FQNEAQ. V lost 5 bases and J lost 2, with 16 bases in between. There are 15 residues in the CDR3. CDR3 protein: CASSPGTQGTYEQYF. CDR3 nucleotide sequence: TGTGCCAGCAGCCCTGGGACTCAAGGAACCTACGAGCAGTACTTC.

The table lists this clonotype with many counts. The chain couples TRBV12-3 or TRBV12-4 to TRBJ2-1, with 9 positions matching TRBD2. CDR3 length: 15 residues. The J segment lost 7 bases and the V segment lost 5 bases, leaving 9 bases of the junction unmatched. This CDR3 reads CASSPRASGMNEQFF. The CDR3 DNA reads as TGTGCCAGCAGTCCGAGGGCTAGCGGGATGAATGAGCAGTTCTTC.

This clonotype has a handful of counts. The chain links TRBV7-9 to TRBJ2-7; 9 bases agree with TRBD1. This CDR3 is 13 amino acids long. Germline V gene lookup returns CDR1 SEHNR and CDR2 FQNEAQ (reference sequence). The trim removed 4 bases at V and 5 bases at J, leaving 3 bases unmatched. This chain's CDR3 is CASSWGQGDEQYF. The CDR3, as DNA: TGTGCCAGCAGCTGGGGACAGGGTGACGAGCAGTACTTC.

This rearrangement joins TRBV7-9 to TRBJ2-1, with TRBD1 as a possible D gene (7 bases). Deletions cut 1 base from V and 5 bases from J, with 9 bases between. This CDR3 has 14 amino acids. In germline, CDR1 is SEHNR, CDR2 FQNEAQ (reference sequence). CDR3 bases: TGTGCCAGCAGCTTAGGCAGGGGGGACAATGAGCAGTTCTTC. It encodes CASSLGRGDNEQFF.

This chain links TRBV29-1 with TRBJ2-2; 8 nucleotides align to TRBD1. The CDR3 has 12 residues. Germline V gene data show CDR1 as SQVTM and CDR2 as ANQGSEA. With 7 bases clipped from V and 6 bases from J, the junction kept 4 bases outside the gene matches. The DNA of the CDR3 is TGCAGCGGCGGACAGGGTCCCGGGGAGCTGTTTTTT. Its protein product is CSGGQGPGELFF.

The sample holds a few counts of this clonotype. This CDR3 reads CASSVEANTEAFF. The DNA for the CDR3 is TGTGCCAGCAGCGTAGAGGCGAACACTGAAGCTTTCTTT. This sequence joins TRBV9 and TRBJ1-1; D uncertain. The CDR3 is 13 residues long. The V and J ends lost 0 bases and 1 base respectively, with 4 bases between them. Germline CDR1 and CDR2: SGDLS and YYNGEE.

Only a few counts were recorded for this clonotype. This chain connects TRBV5-1 to TRBJ2-2; tentatively, D is TRBD2 (6 bases). The V end was cut by 0 bases, the J end by 8 bases, with 11 bases between. This CDR3 region has 14 residues. Germline V CDR1 and CDR2: SGHRS, YFSETQ. The CDR3 reads CASSLDAGMGELFF. The CDR3 coding sequence is TGCGCCAGCAGCTTGGACGCGGGGATGGGGGAGCTGTTTTTT.

V gene TRBV6-5 combines with J gene TRBJ1-1; D not resolved. The CDR3 covers 13 residues. V was trimmed by 2 bases and J by 3 bases, leaving 7 bases between them. Germline V CDR1 and CDR2: MNHEY, SVGAGI. The CDR3 spells CASSYGIYTEAFF. Here the CDR3 DNA reads TGTGCCAGCAGTTACGGGATCTACACTGAAGCTTTCTTT.

The chain has TRBV6-4 and TRBJ2-1; D is perhaps TRBD1 or TRBD2 (5 bases each). CDR3 length: 13 amino acids. The V gene lost 1 base and the J gene lost 8 bases, with 9 bases spanning the gap. Per germline, CDR1 MRHNA and CDR2 SNTAGT. The CDR3 region has the DNA TGTGCCAGCAGTGACTTTAGGGGAGATGAGCAGTTCTTC. Translating gives CASSDFRGDEQFF.

This clonotype occurred a few times. The CDR3 DNA is TGTGCCAGCAGCTCCGGACACTATACGAACACCGGGGAGCTGTTTTTT. It translates to CASSSGHYTNTGELFF. The J gene is TRBJ2-2, the V gene TRBV7-2, with D tentatively TRBD1 (5 bases). CDR3 length: 16 amino acids. V lost 4 bases and J lost 0, with 12 bases in between. The germline V gene has CDR1 SGHTA and CDR2 FQGNSA.

Only a few counts were recorded for this clonotype. The chain uses TRBV4-1 and TRBJ1-1, with D possibly matching TRBD1 (5 bases). CDR1 MGHRA and CDR2 YSYEKL come from the germline V gene. The V and J ends lost 0 bases and 1 base respectively, with 21 bases between them. The CDR3 has 19 residues. The CDR3 bases are TGCGCCAGCAGCCAAGATGCCCCCCGGGACTTAAGCTGGAACACTGAAGCTTTCTTT. Its protein is CASSQDAPRDLSWNTEAFF.

This chain joins TRBV7-8 and TRBJ2-2; D remains ambiguous. The CDR3 extends over 14 amino acids. The germline V gene encodes CDR1 SGHVS and CDR2 FQNEAQ. V lost 8 bases, J lost 3 bases, and 13 bases lay in between. The CDR3: CASSGHAYTGELFF. The DNA of the CDR3 is TGTGCCAGCTCGGGTCACGCTTACACCGGGGAGCTGTTTTTT.

The rearrangement uses TRBV4-1 and TRBJ2-5; D assignment may be TRBD1 or TRBD2 (5 bases each). The V and J ends lost 3 bases and 2 bases respectively, with 16 bases between them. The CDR3 spans 16 residues. Per the germline V gene, CDR1 is MGHRA and CDR2 is YSYEKL. The CDR3 here is CASSHSAGALQETQYF. Written as DNA, the CDR3 is TGCGCCAGCAGCCACTCGGCCGGGGCGTTACAAGAGACCCAGTACTTC.

The chain combines TRBV5-6 with TRBJ1-1; D gene ambiguous. Germline loops: CDR1 SGHDT, CDR2 YYEEEE. The CDR3 has 11 amino acids. V shed 5 bases and J shed 8 bases, with 10 bases lying between them. CDR3 region: CASSWQKEAFF. The CDR3 nucleotides read TGTGCCAGCAGTTGGCAGAAGGAAGCTTTCTTT.

V and J are TRBV20-1 and TRBJ2-7, with unresolved D. The germline gives CDR1 DFQATT, CDR2 SNEGSKA (reference sequence). Trimming took 5 bases from V and 1 from J, leaving 12 bases between them. The CDR3 is 13 residues long. The CDR3 spells CSAGYDWSYEQYF. The CDR3 nucleotides are TGCAGTGCTGGATACGACTGGTCCTACGAGCAGTACTTC.